These 30 T cell receptor beta chains share one sample of origin, sequenced in a study of blood T cell repertoires in COVID-19. Here immunoSEQ multiplex PCR was the method, and the copy in TCRdb shows in-frame clones only, minus some. The data contain about 250,000 clones, 75% to 90% of them seen just once; the ten biggest clones take up 2.4%. Sequencing input: PBMCs or T cells enriched from blood (not recorded which). These receptors all come from a woman younger than 35 who had recovered from COVID-19.

The V gene is TRBV30, the J gene TRBJ1-3; 7 positions match TRBD1. The V gene end was trimmed by 5 bases and the J gene end by 0 bases; junction bases not matched to a gene: 1. The CDR3 runs to 13 residues. The germline CDR1 and CDR2 sequences are GTSNPN and SVGIG (reference sequence). The CDR3 region is CAWDRDSGNTIYF. DNA for the CDR3: TGTGCCTGGGACAGGGACTCTGGAAACACCATATATTTT. The entire variable domain, with the rest obtained from reference TRBV30 and TRBJ1-3, is as follows: SQTIHQWPATLVQPVGSPLSLECTVEGTSNPNLYWYRQAAGRGLQLLFYSVGIGQISSEVPQNLSASRPQDRQFILSSKKLLLSDSGFYLCAWDRDSGNTIYFGEGSWLTVV.

The chain employs TRBV4-2 and TRBJ2-3; 12 bases fit TRBD2. The length of the CDR3 is 16 residues. Germline lookup yields CDR1 LGHNA and CDR2 YNFKEQ. Unmatched junction bases numbered 2, after V lost 0 bases and J lost 4 bases. CDR3 DNA sequence: TGTGCCAGCAGCCAAGATGGGACTAGCGGGTCAGATACGCAGTATTTT. It specifies CASSQDGTSGSDTQYF.

The genes are TRBV18 and TRBJ1-1; 9 bases align to TRBD1. CDR3 size: 16 residues. The V and J ends lost 6 bases and 6 bases, in that order; junction bases with no gene match: 14. Germline values: CDR1 KGHSH, CDR2 LQKENI. CDR3 DNA sequence: TGTGCCAGCTCGCCCGGGACAGGGATGGGCAAGCCTGAAGCTTTCTTT. It yields the protein CASSPGTGMGKPEAFF.

This sequence joins TRBV6-1 and TRBJ2-7; 9 bases line up with TRBD1. V shed 4 bases, J shed 5 bases, and the junction held 15 bases outside the gene matches. The CDR3 spans 17 residues. The germline CDR1 and CDR2 sequences are MNHNS and SASEGT. The CDR3 sequence is CASSVGILKGQGHEQYF. The CDR3 DNA sequence: TGTGCCAGCAGTGTAGGAATTTTAAAGGGACAGGGCCACGAGCAGTACTTC.

This clone has just one count. The rearrangement joins TRBV19 to TRBJ1-3; D perhaps matches TRBD1 (6 bases). Germline assignment: CDR1 LNHDA and CDR2 SQIVND (reference sequence). Trimming removed 4 bases from V and 2 bases from J, with 15 bases in between. The CDR3 has 16 residues. DNA of the CDR3: TGTGCCAGTAGTAATTTTGCAGGGGACCCTGGAAACACCATATATTTT. Translating it yields CASSNFAGDPGNTIYF. The variable domain in full, completed from reference TRBV19 and TRBJ1-3, reads DGGITQSPKYLFRKEGQNVTLSCEQNLNHDAMYWYRQDPGQGLRLIYYSQIVNDFQKGDIAEGYSVSREKKESFPLTVTSAQKNPTAFYLCASSNFAGDPGNTIYFGEGSWLTVV.

Only one count was recorded for this clone. The chain joins TRBV14 to TRBJ1-2, with TRBD1 as a possible D gene (5 bases). Trimming took off 5 bases at V and 4 bases at J, with 17 bases between the two ends. CDR3 length: 15 amino acids. The V gene's germline CDR1 is SGHDN and CDR2 FVKESK. CDR3 sequence (DNA): TGTGCCAGCAGCAACTCCCCGGGGGAGCGCTATGGCTACACCTTC. This translates into CASSNSPGERYGYTF.

The chain couples TRBV15 to TRBJ1-2, with TRBD1 matching 11 bases. The CDR3 is 15 amino acids. V lost 5 bases, J lost 4 bases, and 6 bases stayed unmatched. Looked up from germline, CDR1 is LNHNV and CDR2 is YYDKDF (reference sequence). The CDR3 region has the DNA TGTGCCACCAGCGGACAGGGGGCGCGGTCCTATGGCTACACCTTC. It yields the protein CATSGQGARSYGYTF.

The J gene is TRBJ2-3, the V gene TRBV28; D is possibly TRBD2 (5 bases). Trimming stripped 4 bases from V and 8 bases from J, with 13 bases between. Germline V gene data show CDR1 as MDHEN and CDR2 as SYDVKM. The CDR3 extends over 13 amino acids. In nucleotides, the CDR3 is TGTGCCAGCAGTTCCTCCGTACGGGGTACGCAGTATTTT. It translates to CASSSSVRGTQYF. Based on the CDR3 plus reference TRBV28 and TRBJ2-3, the full variable domain is DVKVTQSSRYLVKRTGEKVFLECVQDMDHENMFWYRQDPGLGLRLIYFSYDVKMKEKGDIPEGYSVSREKKERFSLILESASTNQTSMYLCASSSSVRGTQYFGPGTRLTVL.

The CDR3 coding sequence is TGTGCCTGGAGTGTTCCGGGACATCCAACTAACTATGGCTACACCTTC. It encodes CAWSVPGHPTNYGYTF. The genes are TRBV30 and TRBJ1-2, with TRBD1 as a possible D gene (6 bases). Trimming removed 0 bases from V and 0 bases from J, with 14 bases in between. Germline CDR1 reads GTSNPN; CDR2 reads SVGIG (reference sequence). The CDR3 has 16 residues.

The genes are TRBV19 and TRBJ2-7; D perhaps matches TRBD1 (5 bases). Trimming took 5 bases from V and 2 from J, leaving 7 bases between them. This CDR3 is built from 12 residues. Looked up from germline, CDR1 is LNHDA and CDR2 is SQIVND (reference sequence). The CDR3 nucleotides are TGTGCCAGTAGTTCAGGGACCTACGAGCAGTACTTC. Its translation: CASSSGTYEQYF.

This clone was counted a few times. The gene calls are TRBV15 and TRBJ1-2; 10 nucleotides line up with TRBD1. CDR3 size: 17 residues. In germline, CDR1 is LNHNV, CDR2 YYDKDF (reference sequence). The V gene end was trimmed by 0 bases and the J gene end by 2 bases; junction bases not matched to a gene: 6. The CDR3 region is CATSRERTGGLNYGYTF. Here the CDR3 DNA reads TGTGCCACCAGCAGAGAGAGGACAGGGGGATTGAACTATGGCTACACCTTC.

The chain has TRBV9 and TRBJ2-5, with 8 bases aligning to TRBD1. There are 16 residues in the CDR3. V gave up 0 bases and J gave up 4 bases; unmatched junction bases: 8. Germline CDR1 is SGDLS and CDR2 is YYNGEE. The CDR3 DNA follows: TGTGCCAGCAGCGTAGGTGGGGTTGGACAGGGAGAGACCCAGTACTTC. This gives the protein CASSVGGVGQGETQYF. Variable domain in full (rest from reference TRBV9 and TRBJ2-5): DSGVTQTPKHLITATGQRVTLRCSPRSGDLSVYWYQQSLDQGLQFLIQYYNGEERAKGNILERFSAQQFPDLHSELNLSSLELGDSALYFCASSVGGVGQGETQYFGPGTRLLVL.

About this clone itself: The sample carries other DNA sequences with the same CDR3. The chain has TRBV6-5 and TRBJ1-1, with D possibly TRBD1 on 5 matching bases. Germline V gene lookup returns CDR1 MNHEY and CDR2 SVGAGI. CDR3 length: 12 amino acids. Trimming shortened V by 2 bases and J by 5 bases, and 6 bases separated the two germline ends. The CDR3 region is CASSYGGTEAFF. CDR3 bases: TGTGCCAGCAGTTACGGGGGGACTGAAGCTTTCTTT.

The gene calls are TRBV3-1 (or the pseudogene TRBV3-2) and TRBJ2-3, with 7 bases fitting TRBD2. The CDR3 length is 15 residues. Per germline, CDR1 LGHDT and CDR2 YNNKEL (reference sequence). V lost 1 base to trimming and J lost 4 bases; unmatched junction nucleotides: 5. The CDR3 protein is CASSQGWRGSDTQYF. The CDR3 DNA sequence: TGTGCCAGCAGCCAAGGGTGGCGGGGGTCAGATACGCAGTATTTT.

This chain uses TRBV28 with TRBJ1-4; a possible D gene is TRBD1 (5 bases). Trimming pared 5 bases from V and 13 bases from J, leaving 17 bases between. In germline, CDR1 is MDHEN, CDR2 SYDVKM. The CDR3 contains 13 residues. In DNA form, the CDR3 reads TGTGCCAGCAGTAGTTCATGGTTGGGGGGACTGTTTTTT. The encoded protein is CASSSSWLGGLFF.

The genes are TRBV5-1 and TRBJ2-2; weak D call: TRBD1 (5 bases). V lost 4 bases, J lost 5 bases, and 9 bases lay in between. The CDR3 runs 13 residues. Germline V lookup: CDR1 SGHRS, CDR2 YFSETQ. CDR3 protein: CASSLRQTGELFF. In DNA form, the CDR3 reads TGCGCCAGCAGCCTTAGACAGACCGGGGAGCTGTTTTTT. The full variable domain, in which reference TRBV5-1 and TRBJ2-2 provide the parts outside the CDR3, is KAGVTQTPRYLIKTRGQQVTLSCSPISGHRSVSWYQQTPGQGLQFLFEYFSETQRNKGNFPGRFSGRQFSNSRSEMNVSTLELGDSALYLCASSLRQTGELFFGEGSRLTVL.

The chain joins TRBV27 to TRBJ2-7; TRBD1 matches at 8 bases. The germline gives CDR1 MNHEY, CDR2 SMNVEV (reference sequence). V dropped 5 bases and J dropped 3; count of bases not matched to a gene: 6. The CDR3 is 14 amino acids. CDR3 sequence reads: CASSPGTGGYEQYF. The CDR3 DNA reads TGTGCCAGCAGTCCCGGGACAGGAGGCTACGAGCAGTACTTC.

The chain combines TRBV30 with TRBJ2-1; 8 bases line up with TRBD1. Germline CDR1 GTSNPN, CDR2 SVGIG (reference sequence). Unmatched junction bases numbered 6, after V lost 3 bases and J lost 5 bases. This CDR3 is 14 amino acids long. The chain's CDR3 is CAWSPETGDNEQFF. Here the CDR3 DNA reads TGTGCCTGGAGCCCTGAGACAGGGGACAATGAGCAGTTCTTC.

The chain has TRBV11-2 and TRBJ2-1; D unclear. Trimming cost V 5 bases and J 10 bases, with 18 bases left between them. The CDR3 is 14 residues long. The germline V gene encodes CDR1 SGHAT and CDR2 FQNNGV. The CDR3 region is CASSRKPSSREQFF. The CDR3 region has the DNA TGTGCCAGCAGCCGGAAGCCCTCTTCGAGGGAGCAGTTCTTC.

V gene TRBV21-1 combines with J gene TRBJ2-5; the tabulated D call, TRBD2, remains unverified against the DNA. TRBV21-1 is assigned pseudogene status. This CDR3 region has 18 residues. The CDR3 DNA follows: TGTGCCAGCAGCCCGAGCCCCGGGGGGGTTTCGTTCAAAGAGACCCAGTACTTC. As protein: CASSPSPGGVSFKETQYF.

This clone was recorded only once. The CDR3 DNA sequence: TGTGCCAGCAGCTTTGACTCGACAGATACGCAGTATTTT. It translates to CASSFDSTDTQYF. The rearrangement uses TRBV5-4 and TRBJ2-3; D remains unclear. With 2 bases removed from V and 3 bases from J, the gap between germline ends came to 7 bases. CDR3 size: 13 residues. CDR1 is SGHNT and CDR2 is YYREEE in the germline V gene (reference sequence).

The chain links TRBV10-1 to TRBJ1-4; D call uncertain. V lost 0 bases and J 11 bases, leaving 10 bases between the germline ends. Per germline, CDR1 WNHNN and CDR2 SYGVQD (reference sequence). This CDR3 has 13 residues. DNA of the CDR3: TGCGCCAGCAGTGAGTCTACAGTTGGGAAACTGTTTTTT. Translation gives CASSESTVGKLFF.

Worth noting for this clone: Compared with germline, one end of the junction differs, possibly owing to a read error. The V and J genes are TRBV7-7 and TRBJ2-5; D possibly corresponds to TRBD1 (6 bases). The CDR3 contains 13 residues. Germline CDR1 is SSHAT and CDR2 is FNYEAQ (reference sequence). CDR3 protein: CASSQDSQETQYF. The CDR3 nucleotides are TGTGCTAGCAGCCAGGACAGCCAAGAGACCCAGTACTTC.

This clone has just a few counts. V is TRBV11-2 and J is TRBJ2-1; a weak D match, TRBD1 (6 bases). Trimming left V 4 bases short and J 2 bases short, with 12 bases between. CDR1 is SGHAT, CDR2 FQNNGV, per germline. The CDR3 length is 15 residues. The CDR3 loop is CASSSGQSTYNEQFF. As DNA, the CDR3 is TGTGCCAGCAGCTCGGGACAATCGACCTACAATGAGCAGTTCTTC.

The J gene is TRBJ2-6, the V gene TRBV6-1, with a tentative D call TRBD1 (6 bases). CDR3 length equals 17 residues. Germline assignment: CDR1 MNHNS and CDR2 SASEGT. V lost 4 bases, J lost 2 bases, and 15 bases lay in between. The CDR3 here is CASSALQGSAGANVLTF. In DNA, the CDR3 is TGTGCCAGCAGTGCTCTACAGGGTTCGGCTGGGGCCAACGTCCTGACTTTC.

This clone was detected only once. The rearrangement joins TRBV5-6 to TRBJ1-2; weak D call: TRBD1 (5 bases). In germline, CDR1 is SGHDT, CDR2 YYEEEE. The CDR3 is made up of 12 amino acids. Trimming removed 7 bases at V and 5 bases at J, with 12 bases between. The DNA for the CDR3 is TGTGCCAGCCAGTACCGGGGGTATGGCTACACCTTC. This translates into CASQYRGYGYTF.

The chain employs TRBV10-3 and TRBJ2-2; 12 bases line up with TRBD2. This CDR3 has 16 residues. Germline values: CDR1 ENHRY, CDR2 SYGVKD. V lost 9 bases and J lost 6; bases outside the gene matches: 11. In DNA, the CDR3 is TGTGCCATAAGAACGACTAGCGGGGGATTCGCCGGGGAGCTGTTTTTT. This codes for CAIRTTSGGFAGELFF.

The table lists this clone with a count of one. This chain uses TRBV19 with TRBJ1-1; D not certain. V was shortened by 6 bases and J by 0 bases, with 8 bases between the two germline ends. CDR1 is LNHDA and CDR2 is SQIVND in the germline V gene (reference sequence). CDR3 length: 13 amino acids. The CDR3 here is CASSRFVNTEAFF. The DNA of the CDR3 is TGTGCCAGTAGCCGGTTCGTGAACACTGAAGCTTTCTTT.

The V call is TRBV7-9, the J call TRBJ2-5, with 8 bases aligning to TRBD2. V shed 4 bases and J 6 bases; nucleotides not matched to a gene: 10. The germline CDR1 and CDR2 sequences are SEHNR and FQNEAQ (reference sequence). This CDR3 is 15 amino acids long. CDR3 amino acids: CASSSTAGVGKTQYF. CDR3 in DNA: TGTGCCAGCAGCTCCACAGCGGGGGTGGGAAAGACCCAGTACTTC.

DNA for the CDR3: TGTGCCAGCAGCAAAACTAAATTTTCGGGGAACACTGAAGCTTTCTTT. It yields the protein CASSKTKFSGNTEAFF. The rearrangement uses TRBV21-1 and TRBJ1-1. TRBV21-1 corresponds to a pseudogene. The CDR3 is 16 amino acids.